This TCR beta chain was obtained from a study of control samples from healthy donors and cancer patients (dated by TCRdb to the early 2020s). The CDR3 starts with the cysteine, ends with the phenylalanine, and has 13 residues. The only DNA kept is the CDR3, 39 bases in frame from the first base. CDR1 and CDR2 were assigned from the germline V gene as SQVTM and ANQGSEA. Library construction relied on the immunoSEQ multiplex PCR assay. TCRdb limited this immuneACCESS table to in-frame rearrangements with V and J called. A share of clones is missing; checked studies link under half to unresolved V genes, and the rest is unexplained. The sample profile shows around 180,000 clones; approximately 94% of them were found once. The top ten hold approximately 1.4% of the sample. About this clone itself: What antigen it recognizes has not been identified. Compared with germline, one end of the junction differs, possibly owing to a read error.

The chain is made from TRBV29-1 and TRBJ1-2; the D segment cannot be called with confidence. Material: blood. This clonotype was obtained from a woman under 30 in good health. The encoded CDR3 is CSVEEGRNYGYTF. DNA sequence: TGCAGCGTCGAAGAAGGACGTAACTATGGCTACACCTTC. Joined to the reference TRBV29-1 and TRBJ1-2 proteins, this CDR3 gives the full variable domain: SAVISQKPSRDICQRGTSLTIQCQVDSQVTMMFWYRQQPGQSLTLIATANQGSEATYESGFVIDKFPISRPNLTFSTLTVSNMSPEDSSIYLCSVEEGRNYGYTFGSGTRLTVV.